The entry below gives a single T cell receptor (beta chain) sequence along with its context. The antigen is not known. TCRB transcripts that were expressed got sequenced, as all of the isolated RNA had been reverse transcribed. TCRdb keeps only in-frame clones here, not all; method: immunoSEQ multiplex PCR. The table has more than 550,000 clones, 11% to 15% seen once. This specimen belongs to a study of beta chain features in type 1 diabetes. Study-level points and caveats: In all four CD4+ subsets, TCRB CDR3 length was significantly, moderately reduced in type 1 diabetes.

CD45RO/CCR7/CD25/CD127/CD95/CD27 sorting isolated CD4+ naive, central memory, regulatory and stem cell-like memory cells. Germline-derived CDR1 and CDR2 are SGHRS and YFSETQ. V shed 5 bases and J 0 bases; nucleotides not matched to a gene: 6. CDR3 length: 15 amino acids. Sample: naive CD4+ T cells from blood. This rearrangement joins TRBV5-1 to TRBJ2-5, with TRBD1 matching over 8 bases. This TCR derives from a man aged 18 to 29 with type 1 diabetes. Here the CDR3 DNA reads TGCGCCAGCAGTAAGCAGGGGGCTTACCAAGAGACCCAGTACTTC. It translates to CASSKQGAYQETQYF.